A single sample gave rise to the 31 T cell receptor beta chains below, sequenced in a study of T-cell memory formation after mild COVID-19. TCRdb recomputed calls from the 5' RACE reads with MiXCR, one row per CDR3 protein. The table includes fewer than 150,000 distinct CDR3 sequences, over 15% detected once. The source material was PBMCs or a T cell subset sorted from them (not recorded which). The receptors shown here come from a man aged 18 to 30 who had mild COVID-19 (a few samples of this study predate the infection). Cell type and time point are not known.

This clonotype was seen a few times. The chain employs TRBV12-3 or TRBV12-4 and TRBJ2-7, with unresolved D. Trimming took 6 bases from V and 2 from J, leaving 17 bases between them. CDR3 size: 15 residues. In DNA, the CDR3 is TGTGCCAGCAGACCCCCCCGGACGGGTCCCTACGAGCAGTACTTC. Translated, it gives CASRPPRTGPYEQYF.

CDR3: CASSQAGAGGYQETQYF. The CDR3, as DNA: TGTGCCAGCAGCCAAGCTGGAGCGGGGGGGTACCAAGAGACCCAGTACTTC. This chain uses TRBV4-2 with TRBJ2-5; TRBD2 matches 10 bases. Trimming removed 1 base from V and 0 bases from J; junction bases left unmatched: 5. Germline lookup yields CDR1 LGHNA and CDR2 YNFKEQ. The CDR3 runs to 17 residues.

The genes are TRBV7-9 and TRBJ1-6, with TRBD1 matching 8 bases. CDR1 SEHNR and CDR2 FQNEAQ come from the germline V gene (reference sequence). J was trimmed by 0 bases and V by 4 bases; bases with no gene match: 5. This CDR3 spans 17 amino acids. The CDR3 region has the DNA TGTGCCAGCAGCTCAGGGGGCCGGAGCTCCTATAATTCACCCCTCCACTTT. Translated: CASSSGGRSSYNSPLHF. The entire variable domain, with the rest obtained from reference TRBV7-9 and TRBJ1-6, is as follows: DTGVSQNPRHKITKRGQNVTFRCDPISEHNRLYWYRQTLGQGPEFLTYFQNEAQLEKSRLLSDRFSAERPKGSFSTLEIQRTEQGDSAMYLCASSSGGRSSYNSPLHFGNGTRLTVT.

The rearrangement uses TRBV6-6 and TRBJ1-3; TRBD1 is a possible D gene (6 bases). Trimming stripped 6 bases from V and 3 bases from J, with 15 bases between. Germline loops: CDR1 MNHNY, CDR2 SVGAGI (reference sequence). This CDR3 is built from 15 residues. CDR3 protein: CASRPTGSNGNTIYF. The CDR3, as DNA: TGTGCCAGCAGGCCCACAGGGTCGAATGGAAACACCATATATTTT.

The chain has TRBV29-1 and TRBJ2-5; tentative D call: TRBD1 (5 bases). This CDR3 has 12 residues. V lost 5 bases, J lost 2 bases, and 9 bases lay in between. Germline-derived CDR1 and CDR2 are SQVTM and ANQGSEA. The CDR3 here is CSVNRWQETQYF. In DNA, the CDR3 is TGCAGCGTTAACAGGTGGCAAGAGACCCAGTACTTC.

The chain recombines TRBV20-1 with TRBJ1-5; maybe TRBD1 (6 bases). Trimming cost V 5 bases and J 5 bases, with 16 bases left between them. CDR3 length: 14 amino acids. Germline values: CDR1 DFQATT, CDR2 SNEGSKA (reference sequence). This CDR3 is CSAEPRDMYQPQHF. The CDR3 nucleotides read TGCAGTGCTGAACCCCGGGACATGTATCAGCCCCAGCATTTT.

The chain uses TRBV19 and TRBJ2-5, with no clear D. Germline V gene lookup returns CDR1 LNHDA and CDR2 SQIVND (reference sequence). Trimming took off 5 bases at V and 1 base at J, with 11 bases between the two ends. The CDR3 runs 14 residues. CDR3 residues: CASSWQAFQETQYF. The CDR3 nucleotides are TGTGCCAGTAGTTGGCAGGCGTTCCAAGAGACCCAGTACTTC. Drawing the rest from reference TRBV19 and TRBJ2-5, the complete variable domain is DGGITQSPKYLFRKEGQNVTLSCEQNLNHDAMYWYRQDPGQGLRLIYYSQIVNDFQKGDIAEGYSVSREKKESFPLTVTSAQKNPTAFYLCASSWQAFQETQYFGPGTRLLVL.

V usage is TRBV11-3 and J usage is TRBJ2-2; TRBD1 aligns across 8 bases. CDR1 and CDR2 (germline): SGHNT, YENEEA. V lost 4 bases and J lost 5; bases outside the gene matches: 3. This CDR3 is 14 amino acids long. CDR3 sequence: CASSWTGQTGELFF. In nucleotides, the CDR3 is TGTGCCAGCAGCTGGACAGGGCAAACCGGGGAGCTGTTTTTT.

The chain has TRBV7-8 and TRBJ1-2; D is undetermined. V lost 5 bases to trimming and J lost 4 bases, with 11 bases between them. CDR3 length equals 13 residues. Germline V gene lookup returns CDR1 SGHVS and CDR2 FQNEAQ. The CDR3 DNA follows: TGTGCCAGCAGCCGTACCATCTCCTATGGCTACACCTTC. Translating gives CASSRTISYGYTF.

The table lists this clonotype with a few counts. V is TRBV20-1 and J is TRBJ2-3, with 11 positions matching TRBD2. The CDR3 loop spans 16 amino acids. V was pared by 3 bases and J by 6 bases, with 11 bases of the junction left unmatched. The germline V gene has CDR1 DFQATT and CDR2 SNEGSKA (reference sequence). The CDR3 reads CSASGVAGGRTDTQYF. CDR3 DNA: TGCAGTGCTAGCGGAGTAGCGGGGGGGCGTACGGATACGCAGTATTTT.

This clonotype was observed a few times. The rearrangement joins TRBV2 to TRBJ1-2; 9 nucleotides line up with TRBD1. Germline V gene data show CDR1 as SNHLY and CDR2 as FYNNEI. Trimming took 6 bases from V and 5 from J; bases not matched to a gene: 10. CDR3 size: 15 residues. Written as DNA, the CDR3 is TGTGCCAGCAGACCGGGACAGGGAGCCGCTTATGGCTACACCTTC. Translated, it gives CASRPGQGAAYGYTF.

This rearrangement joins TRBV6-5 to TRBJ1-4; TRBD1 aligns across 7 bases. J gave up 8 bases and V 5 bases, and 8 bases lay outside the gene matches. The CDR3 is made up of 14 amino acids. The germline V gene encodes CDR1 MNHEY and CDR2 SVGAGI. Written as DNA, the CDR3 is TGTGCCAGCAGTACGGGACAGAGGACCGAAAAACTGTTTTTT. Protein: CASSTGQRTEKLFF.

CDR3 in amino acids: CASSSPAGGRGNEQFF. The CDR3 DNA follows: TGTGCCAGCAGCTCCCCGGCGGGGGGGCGAGGGAATGAGCAGTTCTTC. The chain has TRBV7-2 and TRBJ2-1, with 9 bases matching TRBD2. Germline V gene lookup returns CDR1 SGHTA and CDR2 FQGNSA. With 4 bases clipped from V and 7 bases from J, the junction kept 11 bases outside the gene matches. The CDR3 is 16 residues long.

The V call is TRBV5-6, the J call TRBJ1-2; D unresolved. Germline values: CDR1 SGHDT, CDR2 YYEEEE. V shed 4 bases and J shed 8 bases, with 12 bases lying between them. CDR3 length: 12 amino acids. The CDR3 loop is CASSAGAGGYTF. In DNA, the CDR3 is TGTGCCAGCAGCGCAGGAGCGGGAGGCTACACCTTC.

In DNA, the CDR3 is TGCGCCAGCAGCCAAGTTGGCCGGCCGTCGGGTACGCAGTATTTT. Translated, it gives CASSQVGRPSGTQYF. This chain joins TRBV4-1 and TRBJ2-3; D remains unclear. The CDR3 consists of 15 residues. The ends were cut back, 1 base at V and 8 bases at J, with 16 bases in the middle. Looked up from germline, CDR1 is MGHRA and CDR2 is YSYEKL.

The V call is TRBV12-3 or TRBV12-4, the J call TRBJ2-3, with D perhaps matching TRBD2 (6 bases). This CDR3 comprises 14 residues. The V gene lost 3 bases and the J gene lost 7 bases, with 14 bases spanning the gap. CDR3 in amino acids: CASSFISAGNTQYF. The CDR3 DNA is TGTGCCAGCAGTTTTATTAGCGCGGGGAATACGCAGTATTTT.

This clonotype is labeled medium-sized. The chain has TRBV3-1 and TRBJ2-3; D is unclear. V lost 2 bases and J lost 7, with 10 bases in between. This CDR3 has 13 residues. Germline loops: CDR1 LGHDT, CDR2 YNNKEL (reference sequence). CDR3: CASSQFVGNTQYF. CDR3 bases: TGTGCCAGCAGCCAATTCGTCGGCAATACGCAGTATTTT.

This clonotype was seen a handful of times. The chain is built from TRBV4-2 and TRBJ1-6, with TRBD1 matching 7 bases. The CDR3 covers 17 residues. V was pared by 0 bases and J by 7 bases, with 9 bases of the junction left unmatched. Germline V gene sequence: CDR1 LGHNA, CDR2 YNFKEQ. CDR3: CASSQDHRGDWNSPLHF. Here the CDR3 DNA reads TGTGCCAGCAGCCAAGATCACAGGGGTGACTGGAATTCACCCCTCCACTTT.

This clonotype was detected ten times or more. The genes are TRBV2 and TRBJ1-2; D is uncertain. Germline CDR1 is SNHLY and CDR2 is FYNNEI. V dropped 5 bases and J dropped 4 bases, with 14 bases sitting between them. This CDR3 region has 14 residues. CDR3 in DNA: TGTGCCAGCAGTTACGAAATGGTCTTCTATGGCTACACCTTC. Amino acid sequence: CASSYEMVFYGYTF.

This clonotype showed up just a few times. The CDR3 here is CSVGQVEETQYF. CDR3 DNA sequence: TGCAGCGTTGGACAGGTCGAGGAGACCCAGTACTTC. The rearrangement links TRBV29-1 to TRBJ2-5, with a possible D match to TRBD1 (6 bases). Germline V gene data show CDR1 as SQVTM and CDR2 as ANQGSEA. The CDR3 is 12 amino acids. Trimming took 4 bases from V and 5 from J, leaving 11 bases between them. Drawing the rest from reference TRBV29-1 and TRBJ2-5, the complete variable domain is SAVISQKPSRDICQRGTSLTIQCQVDSQVTMMFWYRQQPGQSLTLIATANQGSEATYESGFVIDKFPISRPNLTFSTLTVSNMSPEDSSIYLCSVGQVEETQYFGPGTRLLVL.

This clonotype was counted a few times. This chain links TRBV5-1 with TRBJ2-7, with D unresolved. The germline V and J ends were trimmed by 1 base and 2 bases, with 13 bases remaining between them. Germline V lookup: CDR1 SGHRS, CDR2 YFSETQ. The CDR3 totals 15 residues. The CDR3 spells CASSLWAGVTYEQYF. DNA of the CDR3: TGCGCCAGCAGCTTGTGGGCCGGAGTAACCTACGAGCAGTACTTC. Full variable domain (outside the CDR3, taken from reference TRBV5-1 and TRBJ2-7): KAGVTQTPRYLIKTRGQQVTLSCSPISGHRSVSWYQQTPGQGLQFLFEYFSETQRNKGNFPGRFSGRQFSNSRSEMNVSTLELGDSALYLCASSLWAGVTYEQYFGPGTRLTVT.

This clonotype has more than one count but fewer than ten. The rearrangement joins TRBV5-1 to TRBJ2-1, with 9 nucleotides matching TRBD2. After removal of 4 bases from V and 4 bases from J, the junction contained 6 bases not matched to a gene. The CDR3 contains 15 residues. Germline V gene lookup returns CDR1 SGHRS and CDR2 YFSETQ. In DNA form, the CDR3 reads TGCGCCAGCAGCCCCAGCGGGGGGAGATACAATGAGCAGTTCTTC. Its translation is CASSPSGGRYNEQFF. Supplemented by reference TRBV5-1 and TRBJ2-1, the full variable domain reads KAGVTQTPRYLIKTRGQQVTLSCSPISGHRSVSWYQQTPGQGLQFLFEYFSETQRNKGNFPGRFSGRQFSNSRSEMNVSTLELGDSALYLCASSPSGGRYNEQFFGPGTRLTVL.

The CDR3 DNA follows: TGCAGTGCTAGCTCTGATTTGGGGACTGAAGCTTTCTTT. It encodes CSASSDLGTEAFF. The chain links TRBV20-1 to TRBJ1-1; D gene ambiguous. CDR3 length equals 13 residues. The germline V gene has CDR1 DFQATT and CDR2 SNEGSKA (reference sequence). Trimming removed 3 bases at V and 5 bases at J, with 13 bases between.

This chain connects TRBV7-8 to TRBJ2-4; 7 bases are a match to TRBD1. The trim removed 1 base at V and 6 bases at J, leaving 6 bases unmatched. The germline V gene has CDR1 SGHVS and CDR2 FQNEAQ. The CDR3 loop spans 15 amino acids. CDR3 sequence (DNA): TGTGCCAGCAGCTTAGAGGACAGGCCACGAAACATTCAGTACTTC. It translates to CASSLEDRPRNIQYF.

The CDR3 is CASGSPEPQHF. The CDR3 bases are TGTGCCAGCGGATCTCCAGAGCCCCAGCATTTT. The chain carries TRBV12-3 or TRBV12-4 and TRBJ1-5; D gene ambiguous. The CDR3 loop spans 11 amino acids. Trimming left V 8 bases short and J 8 bases short, with 10 bases between.

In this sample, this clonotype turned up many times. The CDR3 sequence is CASSLSFYEQYV. As DNA, the CDR3 is TGTGCCAGCAGCTTGTCTTTTTACGAGCAGTACGTC. This chain links TRBV5-5 with TRBJ2-7; D ambiguous. V lost 1 base and J lost 4, with 6 bases in between. There are 12 residues in the CDR3. Germline assignment: CDR1 SGHKS and CDR2 YYEKEE (reference sequence).

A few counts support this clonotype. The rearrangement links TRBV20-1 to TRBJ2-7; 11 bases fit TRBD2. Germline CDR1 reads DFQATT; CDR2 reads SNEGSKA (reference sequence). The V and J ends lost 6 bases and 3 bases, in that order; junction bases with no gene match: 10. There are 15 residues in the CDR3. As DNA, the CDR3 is TGCAGTGCCGACCCCGGGACTAGCGGCTACTACGAGCAGTACTTC. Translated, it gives CSADPGTSGYYEQYF.

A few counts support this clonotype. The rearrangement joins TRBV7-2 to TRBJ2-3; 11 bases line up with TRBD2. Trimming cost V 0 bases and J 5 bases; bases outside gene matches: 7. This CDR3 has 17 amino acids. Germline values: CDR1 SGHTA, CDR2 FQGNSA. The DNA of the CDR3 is TGTGCCAGCAGCTTAGCGGGATTTAGCGGGGGGGTAGATACGCAGTATTTT. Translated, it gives CASSLAGFSGGVDTQYF. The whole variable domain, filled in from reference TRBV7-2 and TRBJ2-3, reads GAGVSQSPSNKVTEKGKDVELRCDPISGHTALYWYRQSLGQGLEFLIYFQGNSAPDKSGLPSDRFSAERTGGSVSTLTIQRTQQEDSAVYLCASSLAGFSGGVDTQYFGPGTRLTVL.

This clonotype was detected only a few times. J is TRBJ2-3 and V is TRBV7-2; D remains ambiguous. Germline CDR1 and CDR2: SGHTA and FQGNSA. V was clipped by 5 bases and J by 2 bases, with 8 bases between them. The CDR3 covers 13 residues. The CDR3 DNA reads TGTGCCAGCAGCACAACTATCACAGATACGCAGTATTTT. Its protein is CASSTTITDTQYF.

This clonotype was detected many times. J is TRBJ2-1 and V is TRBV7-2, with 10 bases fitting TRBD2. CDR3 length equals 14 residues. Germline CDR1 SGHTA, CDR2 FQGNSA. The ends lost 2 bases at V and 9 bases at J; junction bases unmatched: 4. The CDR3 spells CASSLPPSGGEQFF. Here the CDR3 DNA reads TGTGCCAGCAGCTTACCCCCTAGCGGGGGTGAGCAGTTCTTC.

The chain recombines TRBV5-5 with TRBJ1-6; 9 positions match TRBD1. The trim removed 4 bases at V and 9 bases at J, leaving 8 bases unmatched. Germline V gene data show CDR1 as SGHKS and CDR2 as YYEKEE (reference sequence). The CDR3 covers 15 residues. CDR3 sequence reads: CASSVGTGIGSPLHF. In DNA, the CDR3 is TGTGCCAGCAGCGTGGGGACAGGGATAGGTTCACCCCTCCACTTT.